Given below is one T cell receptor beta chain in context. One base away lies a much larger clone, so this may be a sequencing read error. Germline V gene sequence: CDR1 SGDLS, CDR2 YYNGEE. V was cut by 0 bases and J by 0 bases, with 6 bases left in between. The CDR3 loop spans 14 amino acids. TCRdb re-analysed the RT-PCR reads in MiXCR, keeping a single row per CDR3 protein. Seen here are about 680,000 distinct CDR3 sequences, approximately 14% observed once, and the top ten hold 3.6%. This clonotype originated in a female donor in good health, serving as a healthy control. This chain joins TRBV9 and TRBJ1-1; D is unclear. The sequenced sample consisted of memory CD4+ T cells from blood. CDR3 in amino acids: CASSVAEMNTEAFF. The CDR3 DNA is TGTGCCAGCAGCGTAGCAGAGATGAACACTGAAGCTTTCTTT.